The 23 T cell receptor beta chains in this list originate from one sample, sequenced in a study of human T cells and chemical hapten exposure. Unfractionated whole blood was the source from which total RNA was extracted. TCRdb fed the 5' RACE reads into MiXCR, producing one record per CDR3 protein. The sample lists about 140,000 distinct CDR3 sequences, roughly 4% seen once, with over 1.1% in the top ten. The source is a female donor in good health.

This clonotype has a count of ten or more. The chain has TRBV29-1 and TRBJ2-1; D is tentatively TRBD1 or TRBD2 (6 bases each). Germline CDR1 SQVTM, CDR2 ANQGSEA. V lost 3 bases and J lost 1, with 16 bases in between. The CDR3 runs to 16 residues. The CDR3 DNA reads as TGCAGCGTTGATGATCCGGGGGCTGGTTCCTACAATGAGCAGTTCTTC. The encoded protein is CSVDDPGAGSYNEQFF.

This clonotype was counted ten times or more. This rearrangement joins TRBV12-3 or TRBV12-4 to TRBJ1-2; no firm D call. This CDR3 spans 12 amino acids. Trimming removed 8 bases at V and 4 bases at J, with 11 bases between. The CDR3, as DNA: TGTGCCAGCCGGGAGCGAGGCTATGGCTACACCTTC. Protein sequence: CASRERGYGYTF.

Ten or more counts support this clonotype. The chain is built from TRBV24-1 and TRBJ1-6; 9 bases agree with TRBD1. Germline CDR1 is KGHDR and CDR2 is SFDVKD. With 10 bases clipped from V and 6 bases from J, the junction kept 9 bases outside the gene matches. The CDR3 consists of 15 residues. The CDR3 DNA is TGTGCCACTACGCCCCGGGACAGGGCTAATTCACCCCTCCACTTT. This gives the protein CATTPRDRANSPLHF.

There are many counts of this clonotype. This rearrangement joins TRBV7-6 to TRBJ1-2; 7 nucleotides line up with TRBD1. V gave up 5 bases and J gave up 4 bases; unmatched junction bases: 10. Per the germline V gene, CDR1 is SGHVS and CDR2 is FNYEAQ. The CDR3 runs to 15 residues. The CDR3 DNA reads TGTGCCAGCAGCCCGCGACAGGGAAATACCTATGGCTACACCTTC. It specifies CASSPRQGNTYGYTF.

This clonotype was detected ten times or more. The rearrangement joins TRBV7-9 to TRBJ1-6, with D unresolved. The V end was cut by 2 bases, the J end by 0 bases, with 14 bases between. Germline V lookup: CDR1 SEHNR, CDR2 FQNEAQ (reference sequence). The CDR3 totals 18 residues. CDR3 sequence (DNA): TGTGCCAGCAGCTTAAAGCCGAGACAAAGCTCCTATAATTCACCCCTCCACTTT. Protein: CASSLKPRQSSYNSPLHF. The complete variable domain, with remaining parts taken from reference TRBV7-9 and TRBJ1-6, reads DTGVSQNPRHKITKRGQNVTFRCDPISEHNRLYWYRQTLGQGPEFLTYFQNEAQLEKSRLLSDRFSAERPKGSFSTLEIQRTEQGDSAMYLCASSLKPRQSSYNSPLHFGNGTRLTVT.

This chain uses TRBV11-2 with TRBJ2-1; no definite D call. This CDR3 has 12 residues. Trimming cost V 3 bases and J 10 bases, with 10 bases left between them. Germline V lookup: CDR1 SGHAT, CDR2 FQNNGV. The CDR3 region is CASSLILQEQFF. The CDR3 bases are TGTGCCAGCAGCTTGATCCTACAGGAGCAGTTCTTC.

This clonotype was observed many times. The chain employs TRBV20-1 and TRBJ2-3; no definite D call. The CDR3 has 13 amino acids. V was cut by 6 bases and J by 2 bases, with 12 bases left in between. Germline-derived CDR1 and CDR2 are DFQATT and SNEGSKA (reference sequence). The CDR3 coding sequence is TGCAGTGCCAGGCCCATCCCCACAGATACGCAGTATTTT. Translation gives CSARPIPTDTQYF.

This clonotype was observed a handful of times. This CDR3 is CASSLRGTKDQPQHF. CDR3 in DNA: TGTGCCAGCAGTCTCCGTGGGACGAAGGATCAGCCCCAGCATTTT. V is TRBV3-1 and J is TRBJ1-5, with a weak D call TRBD1 (5 bases). CDR1 is LGHDT, CDR2 YNNKEL, per germline (reference sequence). Trimming removed 6 bases at V and 5 bases at J, with 17 bases between. This CDR3 has 15 amino acids.

This sequence joins TRBV7-2 and TRBJ2-7; D unresolved. Per the germline V gene, CDR1 is SGHTA and CDR2 is FQGNSA. The V end lost 3 bases, the J end lost 3 bases, and 18 bases lay between the germline ends. The CDR3 loop spans 16 amino acids. CDR3 amino acids: CASSLIRLADDYEQYF. CDR3 DNA: TGTGCCAGCAGCTTGATTAGGTTGGCGGACGACTACGAGCAGTACTTC.

This clonotype has ten or more counts. The gene calls are TRBV6-1 and TRBJ1-2, with TRBD1 matching 7 bases. Germline CDR1 MNHNS, CDR2 SASEGT. The CDR3 totals 15 residues. After removal of 4 bases from V and 0 bases from J, the junction contained 5 bases not matched to a gene. The CDR3 sequence is CASSGGTASNYGYTF. The CDR3 DNA reads TGTGCCAGCAGTGGGGGGACAGCCTCTAACTATGGCTACACCTTC.

This clonotype was observed at least ten times. This chain uses TRBV25-1 with TRBJ1-1; D unresolved. The CDR3 totals 17 residues. V was trimmed by 3 bases and J by 0 bases, leaving 17 bases between them. CDR1 and CDR2 from the germline V gene are MGHDK and SYGVNS. The DNA of the CDR3 is TGTGCCAGCAGTGATCCCGACCTCAAGCGCATGAACACTGAAGCTTTCTTT. Translating gives CASSDPDLKRMNTEAFF.

The genes are TRBV3-1 and TRBJ2-1; 7 bases match TRBD2. V shed 4 bases and J 5 bases; nucleotides not matched to a gene: 8. This CDR3 is built from 15 residues. Germline values: CDR1 LGHDT, CDR2 YNNKEL (reference sequence). The CDR3 DNA reads as TGTGCCAGCAGCCCCCGCGAGCGGGGAAACAATGAGCAGTTCTTC. Its translation: CASSPRERGNNEQFF.

This clonotype occurred many times. The chain carries TRBV20-1 and TRBJ1-1; D gene unclear. Germline V gene data show CDR1 as DFQATT and CDR2 as SNEGSKA (reference sequence). There are 13 residues in the CDR3. V lost 0 bases and J 7 bases, leaving 12 bases between the germline ends. The CDR3 coding sequence is TGCAGTGCTAGAGATTCAGGTGGGGTTGAAGCTTTCTTT. Its protein product is CSARDSGGVEAFF.

For the CDR3, the DNA is TGTGCCAGCAGCCACGGGACACGTGGGGAGACCCAGTACTTC. Translation: CASSHGTRGETQYF. The V and J genes are TRBV6-2 or TRBV6-3 and TRBJ2-5, with TRBD1 as a possible D gene (6 bases). This CDR3 contains 14 residues. Trimming removed 6 bases from V and 5 bases from J, with 16 bases in between. Germline CDR1 MNHEY, CDR2 SVGEGT.

This clonotype has at least ten counts. This chain joins TRBV20-1 and TRBJ1-4, with D unclear. CDR3 length: 14 amino acids. Germline loops: CDR1 DFQATT, CDR2 SNEGSKA (reference sequence). V was pared by 0 bases and J by 6 bases, with 11 bases between. This CDR3 is CSAREGSGYEKLFF. CDR3 sequence (DNA): TGCAGTGCTAGAGAGGGCAGTGGGTATGAAAAACTGTTTTTT.

The chain couples TRBV6-6 to TRBJ1-1, with D hard to call. Trimming took 0 bases from V and 1 from J, leaving 6 bases between them. Germline V CDR1 and CDR2: MNHNY, SVGAGI (reference sequence). The CDR3 is 14 amino acids. As DNA, the CDR3 is TGTGCCAGCAGTTACTCGACGCCGAACACTGAAGCTTTCTTT. It translates to CASSYSTPNTEAFF.

This clonotype has more than one count but fewer than ten. This chain joins TRBV9 and TRBJ1-1; no clear D. V lost 0 bases to trimming and J lost 2 bases, with 8 bases between them. The CDR3 extends over 14 amino acids. Germline-derived CDR1 and CDR2 are SGDLS and YYNGEE. The CDR3 DNA reads as TGTGCCAGCAGCGTAGCCGACGGTAACACTGAAGCTTTCTTT. Translating gives CASSVADGNTEAFF. Together with reference TRBV9 and TRBJ1-1, the CDR3 gives the full variable domain: DSGVTQTPKHLITATGQRVTLRCSPRSGDLSVYWYQQSLDQGLQFLIQYYNGEERAKGNILERFSAQQFPDLHSELNLSSLELGDSALYFCASSVADGNTEAFFGQGTRLTVV.

This chain links TRBV7-8 with TRBJ2-1; D is possibly TRBD1 or TRBD2 (5 bases each). V was trimmed by 0 bases and J by 0 bases, leaving 27 bases between them. This CDR3 is 22 amino acids long. Germline-derived CDR1 and CDR2 are SGHVS and FQNEAQ. CDR3 sequence: CASSLALRSSEGDLSSYNEQFF. For the CDR3, the DNA is TGTGCCAGCAGCTTAGCGTTAAGATCATCCGAAGGGGACCTTAGCTCCTACAATGAGCAGTTCTTC.

The rearrangement joins TRBV4-1 to TRBJ2-3; D gene unclear. V was cut by 4 bases and J by 5 bases, with 7 bases left in between. The germline V gene has CDR1 MGHRA and CDR2 YSYEKL. This CDR3 has 12 amino acids. The CDR3 nucleotides are TGCGCCAGCAGCCTATTCGGAGATACGCAGTATTTT. Protein: CASSLFGDTQYF.

Details on this clonotype: A much larger clone sits a single nucleotide away, making a read error possible. The rearrangement joins TRBV18 to TRBJ2-3; a weak D match, TRBD1 (5 bases). The CDR3 covers 13 residues. From germline, CDR1 is KGHSH and CDR2 LQKENI. The CDR3 sequence is CASSPRGSDKQYF. The CDR3 DNA sequence: TGTGCCAGCTCACCACGGGGCTCAGATAAGCAGTATTTT. Supplemented by reference TRBV18 and TRBJ2-3, the full variable domain reads NAGVMQNPRHLVRRRGQEARLRCSPMKGHSHVYWYRQLPEEGLKFMVYLQKENIIDESGMPKERFSAEFPKEGPSILRIQQVVRGDSAAYFCASSPRGSDKQYFGPGTRLTVL.

This clonotype occurred many times. The CDR3, as DNA: TGTGCCAGCAACCATGGTTACAGAGATAGCAATCAGCCCCAGCATTTT. This gives the protein CASNHGYRDSNQPQHF. The chain recombines TRBV28 with TRBJ1-5; D is undetermined. Trimming left V 7 bases short and J 0 bases short, with 16 bases between. Per the germline V gene, CDR1 is MDHEN and CDR2 is SYDVKM. The CDR3 extends over 16 amino acids.

In this sample, this clonotype turned up a few times. The junction departs from germline at one end; a sequencing error may be responsible. The rearrangement links TRBV9 to TRBJ1-1; TRBD1 matches 7 bases. CDR3 length equals 13 residues. Germline V gene data show CDR1 as SGDLS and CDR2 as YYNGEE. CDR3 residues: CASSRGTAPEAFF. For the CDR3, the DNA is TGTGCCAGCAGCCGTGGGACAGCCCCTGAGGCTTTCTTT.

In its sample, this clonotype was seen many times. This chain uses TRBV5-1 with TRBJ1-1; a weak D match, TRBD1 (6 bases). This CDR3 is 15 amino acids long. The V gene's germline CDR1 is SGHRS and CDR2 YFSETQ. The ends were cut back, 2 bases at V and 4 bases at J, with 15 bases in the middle. The CDR3, as DNA: TGCGCCAGCAGCTTTCGGACGGGGGCAGGCACTGAAGCTTTCTTT. Translated: CASSFRTGAGTEAFF.